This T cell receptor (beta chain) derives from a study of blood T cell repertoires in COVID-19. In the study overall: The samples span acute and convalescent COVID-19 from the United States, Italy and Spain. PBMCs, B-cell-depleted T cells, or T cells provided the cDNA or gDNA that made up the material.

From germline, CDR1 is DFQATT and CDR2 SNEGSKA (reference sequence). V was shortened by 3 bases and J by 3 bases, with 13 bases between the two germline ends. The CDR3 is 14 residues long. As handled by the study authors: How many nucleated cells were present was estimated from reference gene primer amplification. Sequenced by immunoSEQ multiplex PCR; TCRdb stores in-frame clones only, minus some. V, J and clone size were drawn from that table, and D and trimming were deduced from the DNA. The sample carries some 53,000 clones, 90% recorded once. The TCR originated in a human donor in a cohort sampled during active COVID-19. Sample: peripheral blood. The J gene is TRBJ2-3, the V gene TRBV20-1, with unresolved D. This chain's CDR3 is CSASLLVKTDTQYF. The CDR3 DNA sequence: TGCAGTGCTAGTTTACTCGTGAAGACAGATACGCAGTATTTT.